Shown below are 20 T cell receptor beta chains from a single sample sequenced in a study of blood T cell repertoires in COVID-19. The assay was immunoSEQ multiplex PCR, and TCRdb's table has in-frame clones only and misses some. Of around 200,000 clones in the sample, approximately 86% were seen once. Sequencing used peripheral blood. The source is a middle-aged man with active or convalescent COVID-19.

The chain uses TRBV5-5 and TRBJ2-2; the D gene is possibly TRBD2 (5 bases). Germline V CDR1 and CDR2: SGHKS, YYEKEE (reference sequence). This CDR3 has 16 amino acids. V lost 4 bases to trimming and J lost 1 base, with 14 bases between them. CDR3 protein: CASSPPGLGNTGELFF. CDR3 nucleotide sequence: TGTGCCAGCAGCCCCCCGGGGTTGGGGAACACCGGGGAGCTGTTTTTT.

This chain uses TRBV11-2 with TRBJ2-7; 9 positions agree with TRBD1. Losses at the gene ends were 5 bases for V and 3 bases for J; bases not matched to a gene: 8. Germline lookup yields CDR1 SGHAT and CDR2 FQNNGV. The CDR3 extends over 15 amino acids. In DNA form, the CDR3 reads TGTGCCAGCAGCGGGATGCGGGACAGGGACTACGAGCAGTACTTC. Translation gives CASSGMRDRDYEQYF. Using reference TRBV11-2 and TRBJ2-7 for the parts outside the CDR3, the full variable domain is EAGVAQSPRYKIIEKRQSVAFWCNPISGHATLYWYQQILGQGPKLLIQFQNNGVVDDSQLPKDRFSAERLKGVDSTLKIQPAKLEDSAVYLCASSGMRDRDYEQYFGPGTRLTVT.

The chain joins TRBV30 to TRBJ1-1; 9 bases agree with TRBD1. Per germline, CDR1 GTSNPN and CDR2 SVGIG (reference sequence). The trim removed 2 bases at V and 1 base at J, leaving 2 bases unmatched. The CDR3 covers 14 residues. The CDR3: CAWSWGQGNTEAFF. CDR3 in DNA: TGTGCCTGGAGTTGGGGACAGGGGAACACTGAAGCTTTCTTT.

V usage is TRBV7-3 and J usage is TRBJ2-6, with 9 bases fitting TRBD1. With V trimmed by 5 bases and J by 3 bases, 5 bases remained unmatched. Germline-derived CDR1 and CDR2 are SGHTA and FQGTGA. This CDR3 spans 16 amino acids. The CDR3 reads CASSLRTGVGANVLTF. The CDR3 DNA reads as TGTGCCAGCAGCCTAAGGACAGGGGTTGGGGCCAACGTCCTGACTTTC.

J is TRBJ2-1 and V is TRBV7-2, with TRBD2 matching over 10 bases. Germline values: CDR1 SGHTA, CDR2 FQGNSA. With V trimmed by 5 bases and J by 6 bases, 4 bases remained unmatched. The CDR3 is made up of 14 amino acids. CDR3 loop: CASSPGLASNEQFF. CDR3 in DNA: TGTGCCAGCAGCCCGGGACTAGCGAGCAATGAGCAGTTCTTC.

This clone has just one count. The V and J genes are TRBV5-1 and TRBJ1-3; D unresolved. The V gene lost 2 bases and the J gene lost 4 bases, with 22 bases spanning the gap. From germline, CDR1 is SGHRS and CDR2 YFSETQ. The CDR3 consists of 18 residues. The DNA of the CDR3 is TGCGCCAGCAGCTTACGATCCAGGCCGACGACGGGAGGAAACACCATATATTTT. Amino acids: CASSLRSRPTTGGNTIYF.

The chain has TRBV3-1 (or the pseudogene TRBV3-2) and TRBJ2-5; D is possibly TRBD2 (5 bases). Trimming cost V 3 bases and J 1 base, with 15 bases left between them. This CDR3 has 16 amino acids. Germline lookup yields CDR1 LGHDT and CDR2 YNNKEL (reference sequence). This chain's CDR3 is CASSQEEIASQETQYF. CDR3 DNA: TGTGCCAGCAGCCAGGAGGAAATAGCGAGCCAAGAGACCCAGTACTTC.

Written as DNA, the CDR3 is TGTGCCACCAGCAGTGTAGGACAGGCCAATGAGCAGTTCTTC. It encodes CATSSVGQANEQFF. This chain links TRBV15 with TRBJ2-1; 7 nucleotides line up with TRBD1. Germline-derived CDR1 and CDR2 are LNHNV and YYDKDF (reference sequence). This CDR3 has 14 residues. V trimming: 3 bases; J trimming: 6 bases; junction bases outside the gene matches: 5.

The chain has TRBV6-5 and TRBJ1-5, with a tentative D call TRBD1 (6 bases). From germline, CDR1 is MNHEY and CDR2 SVGAGI. The V end was cut by 4 bases, the J end by 4 bases, with 8 bases between. This CDR3 is 13 amino acids long. CDR3 amino acids: CASSFTGNQPQHF. DNA for the CDR3: TGTGCCAGCAGTTTCACAGGGAATCAGCCCCAGCATTTT.

A note on this clone: Other DNA sequences within the sample encode an identical CDR3. The chain links TRBV12-3 or TRBV12-4 to TRBJ1-5; the D gene is possibly TRBD1 (5 bases). The CDR3 contains 13 residues. V was pared by 2 bases and J by 5 bases, with 7 bases between. The CDR3 sequence is CASSLRGDQPQHF. The CDR3 nucleotides read TGTGCCAGCAGTTTAAGGGGTGATCAGCCCCAGCATTTT.

V usage is TRBV25-1 and J usage is TRBJ1-6; D perhaps matches TRBD1 (6 bases). CDR1 is MGHDK and CDR2 is SYGVNS in the germline V gene. Trimming shortened V by 6 bases and J by 6 bases, and 18 bases separated the two germline ends. The CDR3 runs to 16 residues. The CDR3 bases are TGTGCCAGCAGCACCCCAGGGGCGGCCCCTAATTCACCCCTCCACTTT. Translated: CASSTPGAAPNSPLHF.

The chain recombines TRBV9 with TRBJ1-1; 9 positions match TRBD1. J gave up 3 bases and V 1 base, and 4 bases lay outside the gene matches. The germline V gene has CDR1 SGDLS and CDR2 YYNGEE. This CDR3 is 15 amino acids long. The CDR3 DNA follows: TGTGCCAGCAGCGTAAGCCGACAGGGGGACACTGAAGCTTTCTTT. Translation: CASSVSRQGDTEAFF.

The V and J genes are TRBV11-2 and TRBJ2-3, with 8 positions matching TRBD2. Germline assignment: CDR1 SGHAT and CDR2 FQNNGV. The CDR3 runs to 15 residues. Trimming took 5 bases from V and 6 from J; bases not matched to a gene: 10. The CDR3 reads CASSLAGLGADTQYF. The CDR3 region has the DNA TGTGCCAGCAGCCTAGCGGGTTTAGGGGCCGATACGCAGTATTTT. Based on the CDR3 plus reference TRBV11-2 and TRBJ2-3, the full variable domain is EAGVAQSPRYKIIEKRQSVAFWCNPISGHATLYWYQQILGQGPKLLIQFQNNGVVDDSQLPKDRFSAERLKGVDSTLKIQPAKLEDSAVYLCASSLAGLGADTQYFGPGTRLTVL.

V gene TRBV6-2 or TRBV6-3 combines with J gene TRBJ2-1, with 9 positions matching TRBD2. Unmatched junction bases numbered 8, after V lost 5 bases and J lost 6 bases. The CDR3 totals 15 residues. Germline CDR1 and CDR2: MNHEY and SVGEGT. The CDR3 is CASSTHLAGLNEQFF. The CDR3 DNA is TGTGCCAGCAGTACCCATCTAGCGGGGCTCAATGAGCAGTTCTTC.

The rearrangement joins TRBV5-1 to TRBJ1-2; 7 positions agree with TRBD1. The CDR3 is 14 amino acids. The trim removed 0 bases at V and 3 bases at J, leaving 2 bases unmatched. Germline CDR1 and CDR2: SGHRS and YFSETQ. CDR3 amino acids: CASSLVGTDYGYTF. The DNA of the CDR3 is TGCGCCAGCAGCTTGGTAGGGACAGACTATGGCTACACCTTC. Together with reference TRBV5-1 and TRBJ1-2, the CDR3 gives the full variable domain: KAGVTQTPRYLIKTRGQQVTLSCSPISGHRSVSWYQQTPGQGLQFLFEYFSETQRNKGNFPGRFSGRQFSNSRSEMNVSTLELGDSALYLCASSLVGTDYGYTFGSGTRLTVV.

The chain combines TRBV9 with TRBJ2-3; 7 bases match TRBD2. Germline CDR1 SGDLS, CDR2 YYNGEE. The J segment lost 0 bases and the V segment lost 0 bases, leaving 1 base of the junction unmatched. This CDR3 spans 15 amino acids. For the CDR3, the DNA is TGTGCCAGCAGCGTAGAGGGAGGGAGCACAGATACGCAGTATTTT. It specifies CASSVEGGSTDTQYF.

V usage is TRBV5-1 and J usage is TRBJ2-7; 9 bases map to TRBD1. CDR3 length: 14 residues. V shed 5 bases, J shed 4 bases, and the junction held 7 bases outside the gene matches. From germline, CDR1 is SGHRS and CDR2 YFSETQ. CDR3 sequence reads: CASSLGTGWYEQYF. The DNA for the CDR3 is TGCGCCAGCAGTTTAGGGACAGGGTGGTACGAGCAGTACTTC. The variable domain in full, with the rest retrieved from reference TRBV5-1 and TRBJ2-7, is KAGVTQTPRYLIKTRGQQVTLSCSPISGHRSVSWYQQTPGQGLQFLFEYFSETQRNKGNFPGRFSGRQFSNSRSEMNVSTLELGDSALYLCASSLGTGWYEQYFGPGTRLTVT.

V is TRBV6-1 and J is TRBJ2-5; weak D call: TRBD1 (5 bases). Germline assignment: CDR1 MNHNS and CDR2 SASEGT. The length of the CDR3 is 14 residues. The V and J ends lost 3 bases and 10 bases respectively, with 18 bases between them. The CDR3 nucleotides are TGTGCCAGCAGTGAGCCGACAGCGCAAAACGGCCAGTACTTC. Translation gives CASSEPTAQNGQYF.

The CDR3 spells CASSDHSRQLSQPQHF. The CDR3 DNA sequence: TGTGCCAGCAGTGATCATTCGAGGCAGCTTTCCCAGCCCCAGCATTTT. The rearrangement links TRBV25-1 to TRBJ1-5; D gene uncertain. V was shortened by 3 bases and J by 7 bases, with 19 bases between the two germline ends. The CDR3 loop spans 16 amino acids. Germline loops: CDR1 MGHDK, CDR2 SYGVNS.

V gene TRBV6-1 combines with J gene TRBJ1-6, with D perhaps matching TRBD1 (5 bases). V was pared by 0 bases and J by 0 bases, with 12 bases between. There are 18 residues in the CDR3. Germline V gene data show CDR1 as MNHNS and CDR2 as SASEGT. CDR3: CASSEARDGSSYNSPLHF. In DNA form, the CDR3 reads TGTGCCAGCAGTGAAGCGAGGGACGGGAGCTCCTATAATTCACCCCTCCACTTT.